This T cell receptor (beta chain) was sequenced in a study of T cell changes during pregnancy in multiple sclerosis. The ends were cut back, 9 bases at V and 5 bases at J, with 22 bases in the middle. This CDR3 comprises 15 residues. Germline V CDR1 and CDR2: LNHDA, SQIVND (reference sequence). Sequencing used immunoSEQ multiplex PCR; TCRdb keeps in-frame clones, though not all of them. The profile shows some 60,000 clones, around 93% of them singletons. This specimen consisted of peripheral blood, obtained after pregnancy. J is TRBJ2-5 and V is TRBV19; D is possibly TRBD1 (5 bases). This TCR was recovered from a female donor with multiple sclerosis, enrolled in a pregnancy study. The CDR3 DNA reads TGTGCCAGGCCGGGCACACAGGAGTTTAGGGAGACCCAGTACTTC. This codes for CARPGTQEFRETQYF. Drawing the rest from reference TRBV19 and TRBJ2-5, the complete variable domain is DGGITQSPKYLFRKEGQNVTLSCEQNLNHDAMYWYRQDPGQGLRLIYYSQIVNDFQKGDIAEGYSVSREKKESFPLTVTSAQKNPTAFYLCARPGTQEFRETQYFGPGTRLLVL.